These 20 T cell receptor beta chains came from one sample sequenced in a study of blood T cell repertoires in COVID-19. Method: immunoSEQ multiplex PCR; TCRdb's copy keeps in-frame clones and lacks some. The data hold 150,000 to 200,000 clones, with over 80% observed a single time. Sequencing input: PBMCs or T cells enriched from blood (not recorded which). All receptors derive from a woman aged 25 to 45 who had been exposed to COVID-19.

This sequence joins TRBV5-4 and TRBJ2-3; 10 bases line up with TRBD2. J gave up 6 bases and V 2 bases, and 6 bases lay outside the gene matches. This CDR3 is built from 15 residues. CDR1 is SGHNT, CDR2 YYREEE, per germline (reference sequence). CDR3 in DNA: TGTGCCAGCAGCTTTTTTAGCGGGGGGCGGGATACGCAGTATTTT. This encodes CASSFFSGGRDTQYF.

This chain's CDR3 is CASSYRGSQPQHF. The CDR3 bases are TGTGCCAGCAGCTACAGGGGTTCTCAGCCCCAGCATTTT. The V and J genes are TRBV7-2 and TRBJ1-5; TRBD1 aligns across 7 bases. The V gene end was trimmed by 4 bases and the J gene end by 6 bases; junction bases not matched to a gene: 3. The CDR3 covers 13 residues. CDR1 and CDR2 from the germline V gene are SGHTA and FQGNSA.

This rearrangement joins TRBV7-3 to TRBJ2-3; D is ambiguous. The length of the CDR3 is 13 residues. Germline V gene lookup returns CDR1 SGHTA and CDR2 FQGTGA. V lost 4 bases, J lost 6 bases, and 11 bases lay in between. CDR3 sequence (DNA): TGTGCCAGCAGCTCCCTCTTCGGGGATACGCAGTATTTT. It yields the protein CASSSLFGDTQYF.

V and J are TRBV5-4 and TRBJ2-3; 7 bases fit TRBD2. Germline V CDR1 and CDR2: SGHNT, YYREEE (reference sequence). CDR3 length equals 15 residues. With V trimmed by 5 bases and J by 5 bases, 11 bases remained unmatched. CDR3 bases: TGTGCCAGCAGAGAGGGGCAGCGGGGAAAAGATACGCAGTATTTT. This encodes CASREGQRGKDTQYF.

The chain is built from TRBV5-1 and TRBJ2-3; D might be TRBD1 (5 bases). The germline V gene encodes CDR1 SGHRS and CDR2 YFSETQ. The CDR3 covers 15 residues. V shed 0 bases and J shed 6 bases, with 14 bases lying between them. The CDR3 DNA reads TGCGCCAGCAGCTTGGCCGATCAACAGGCGGATACGCAGTATTTT. The encoded protein is CASSLADQQADTQYF.

The J gene is TRBJ2-5, the V gene TRBV4-3; 7 positions agree with TRBD2. V dropped 4 bases and J dropped 7; count of bases not matched to a gene: 9. Per germline, CDR1 LGHNA and CDR2 YSLEER. This CDR3 contains 14 residues. The CDR3 spells CASSLLGLDGTQYF. CDR3 DNA: TGCGCCAGCAGCCTGCTCGGACTAGATGGGACCCAGTACTTC.

For the CDR3, the DNA is TGCGCCAGCAGTCGGGCGCTAGCGGACAATGAGCAGTTCTTC. Its translation: CASSRALADNEQFF. The V gene is TRBV5-1, the J gene TRBJ2-1; TRBD2 aligns across 7 bases. The CDR3 is 14 amino acids. Trimming at V came to 5 bases and at J to 5 bases, leaving 7 bases not matched to a gene. Germline-derived CDR1 and CDR2 are SGHRS and YFSETQ.

The gene calls are TRBV6-5 and TRBJ2-5; TRBD1 is a possible D gene (5 bases). There are 13 residues in the CDR3. V dropped 8 bases and J dropped 3 bases, with 13 bases sitting between them. Per germline, CDR1 MNHEY and CDR2 SVGAGI. This chain's CDR3 is CASLYRIEETQYF. For the CDR3, the DNA is TGTGCCAGCCTATACAGGATAGAAGAGACCCAGTACTTC.

This chain uses TRBV10-2 with TRBJ2-3, with D possibly being TRBD2 (7 bases). This CDR3 has 13 residues. V lost 7 bases to trimming and J lost 6 bases, with 14 bases between them. Germline V gene sequence: CDR1 WSHSY, CDR2 SAAADI. The CDR3 nucleotides are TGCGCCAGCACCGAGGGGGGGTACGATACGCAGTATTTT. This sequence encodes CASTEGGYDTQYF.

The chain uses TRBV14 and TRBJ1-1; D uncertain. This CDR3 is built from 13 residues. Germline V gives CDR1 SGHDN, CDR2 FVKESK. V was cut by 4 bases and J by 1 base, with 7 bases left in between. This CDR3 reads CASSLYGNTEAFF. CDR3 DNA sequence: TGTGCCAGCAGCCTCTACGGGAACACTGAAGCTTTCTTT.

A word on this clone: The sample carries other DNA sequences with the same CDR3. The chain has TRBV9 and TRBJ1-3; D perhaps matches TRBD1 (5 bases). The CDR3 length is 14 residues. V lost 2 bases and J 2 bases, leaving 8 bases between the germline ends. Germline V CDR1 and CDR2: SGDLS, YYNGEE. The CDR3 reads CASSVGGTGNTIYF. CDR3 coding DNA: TGTGCCAGCAGCGTCGGGGGGACTGGAAACACCATATATTTT.

The V call is TRBV11-3, the J call TRBJ2-2; 12 bases line up with TRBD2. V shed 4 bases and J 5 bases; nucleotides not matched to a gene: 5. The CDR3 runs to 16 residues. Germline CDR1 is SGHNT and CDR2 is YENEEA. The CDR3 here is CASSSWTSGETGELFF. The CDR3 nucleotides are TGTGCCAGCAGCTCCTGGACTAGCGGGGAAACCGGGGAGCTGTTTTTT.

V gene TRBV28 combines with J gene TRBJ2-7, with D perhaps TRBD1 (6 bases). This CDR3 has 13 amino acids. The germline V gene encodes CDR1 MDHEN and CDR2 SYDVKM. The V and J ends lost 6 bases and 5 bases respectively, with 14 bases between them. This CDR3 is CASRPPGANEQYF. Written as DNA, the CDR3 is TGTGCCAGCAGGCCCCCAGGGGCCAACGAGCAGTACTTC.

This clone was detected only a few times. The rearrangement links TRBV6-5 to TRBJ2-4; TRBD1 aligns across 10 bases. The V gene end was trimmed by 7 bases and the J gene end by 0 bases; junction bases not matched to a gene: 3. The CDR3 spans 15 residues. CDR1 and CDR2 (germline): MNHEY, SVGAGI. The CDR3 region has the DNA TGTGCCAGCAAGGGACAGGGGTTAGCCAAAAACATTCAGTACTTC. Translating gives CASKGQGLAKNIQYF.

The rearrangement joins TRBV30 to TRBJ1-1; D might be TRBD1 (6 bases). Trimming stripped 2 bases from V and 4 bases from J, with 8 bases between. The CDR3 is 12 residues long. Per germline, CDR1 GTSNPN and CDR2 SVGIG (reference sequence). Here the CDR3 reads CAWSPDSTEAFF. DNA of the CDR3: TGTGCCTGGAGTCCGGACAGCACTGAAGCTTTCTTT.

The chain couples TRBV7-2 to TRBJ2-7; 9 bases match TRBD2. The junction had 7 bases not matched to a gene; V was cut back by 3 bases and J by 4 bases. The CDR3 loop spans 15 amino acids. Germline CDR1 reads SGHTA; CDR2 reads FQGNSA. CDR3 sequence: CASSLEAGGPYEQYF. The CDR3 DNA sequence: TGTGCCAGCAGCTTGGAGGCGGGGGGGCCGTACGAGCAGTACTTC.

This chain joins TRBV10-2 and TRBJ1-4; the match to TRBD1 covers 10 bases. V lost 2 bases and J lost 7; bases outside the gene matches: 10. CDR3 length equals 17 residues. CDR1 is WSHSY and CDR2 is SAAADI in the germline V gene. The CDR3 nucleotides read TGCGCCAGCAGTGAGCTGACAGGGGGCCTAGGAGGTGAAAAACTGTTTTTT. This codes for CASSELTGGLGGEKLFF.

The chain combines TRBV3-1 (or the pseudogene TRBV3-2) with TRBJ1-2; no definite D call. Between the trimmed V and J ends, which lost 5 bases and 7 bases, there was a span of 11 bases. Looked up from germline, CDR1 is LGHDT and CDR2 is YNNKEL (reference sequence). The CDR3 runs 12 residues. CDR3 nucleotides: TGTGCCAGCAGCTCGTGGGCGTTTGGCTACACCTTC. This gives the protein CASSSWAFGYTF.

The J gene is TRBJ2-3, the V gene TRBV7-2; TRBD2 agrees at 7 bases. The CDR3 loop spans 15 amino acids. Germline V gives CDR1 SGHTA, CDR2 FQGNSA. Trimming cost V 1 base and J 4 bases; bases outside gene matches: 5. The CDR3: CASSLGAGEADTQYF. The CDR3 nucleotides are TGTGCCAGCAGCTTAGGCGCGGGGGAGGCAGATACGCAGTATTTT.

A few counts support this clone. J is TRBJ2-7 and V is TRBV5-6; D is possibly TRBD2 (6 bases). CDR1 and CDR2 (germline): SGHDT, YYEEEE. The ends were cut back, 3 bases at V and 7 bases at J, with 14 bases in the middle. The CDR3 is 13 amino acids. CDR3 protein: CASSSLGREEQYF. The CDR3 coding sequence is TGTGCCAGCAGCTCTCTGGGACGGGAGGAGCAGTACTTC. Full variable domain (remainder filled in from reference TRBV5-6 and TRBJ2-7): DAGVTQSPTHLIKTRGQQVTLRCSPKSGHDTVSWYQQALGQGPQFIFQYYEEEERQRGNFPDRFSGHQFPNYSSELNVNALLLGDSALYLCASSSLGREEQYFGPGTRLTVT.